One sample yielded the 24 T cell receptor beta chains listed below, sequenced in a study of regulatory T cells in long-lasting Graves disease. To make TCR beta libraries, researchers used iRepertoire HTBI primers and Arm-PCR of CDR3 regions. Each CDR3 protein is one row after TCRdb ran MiXCR on the multiplex PCR reads. The table includes roughly 500,000 distinct CDR3 sequences, around 21% detected once. Noted time point: persistent/refractory GD, antithyroid drugs over 5 years with positive TRAb. PBMC RNA was the source of the TCR library. The sample here was peripheral blood mononuclear cells (PBMCs), taken when the disease was refractory, from a patient treated with antithyroid drugs. These receptors came from a female donor with Graves disease.

Ten or more counts support this clonotype. This chain joins TRBV6-1 and TRBJ2-5; TRBD2 matches at 9 bases. Germline CDR1 is MNHNS and CDR2 is SASEGT. With V trimmed by 6 bases and J by 4 bases, 6 bases remained unmatched. The CDR3 totals 14 residues. The DNA for the CDR3 is TGTGCCAGCAGCCCCGGGACTAGCCTAGAGACCCAGTACTTC. Its protein product is CASSPGTSLETQYF.

The chain recombines TRBV7-9 with TRBJ2-7; D may be TRBD2 (5 bases). V shed 5 bases and J shed 6 bases, with 14 bases lying between them. Germline V gene sequence: CDR1 SEHNR, CDR2 FQNEAQ (reference sequence). The CDR3 has 13 amino acids. CDR3 DNA: TGTGCCAGCAGCCCACTCGGGGATCGCGAGCAGTACTTC. Its translation is CASSPLGDREQYF.

Turning to this clonotype: One base away lies a much larger clone, so this may be a sequencing read error. CDR3 region: CASSGGTERFYGYTF. The CDR3 DNA sequence: TGTGCCAGCAGCGGCGGGACAGAGAGATTCTATGGCTACACCTTC. The genes are TRBV13 and TRBJ1-2; 7 bases map to TRBD1. The germline V gene has CDR1 PRHDT and CDR2 FYEKMQ (reference sequence). This CDR3 spans 15 amino acids. V was clipped by 5 bases and J by 4 bases; unmatched bases: 10.

The V and J genes are TRBV19 and TRBJ2-2; 11 bases agree with TRBD2. The CDR3 contains 18 residues. Trimming cost V 6 bases and J 3 bases; bases outside gene matches: 12. Per germline, CDR1 LNHDA and CDR2 SQIVND (reference sequence). The CDR3 DNA reads as TGTGCCAGTAGAAAGTTACTAGCGGGAGTTGTCGACACCGGGGAGCTGTTTTTT. Translated, it gives CASRKLLAGVVDTGELFF.

This clonotype was seen a few times. V and J are TRBV7-2 and TRBJ1-3; D might be TRBD1 (5 bases). Trimming took off 3 bases at V and 3 bases at J, with 15 bases between the two ends. This CDR3 has 16 residues. Germline values: CDR1 SGHTA, CDR2 FQGNSA. The CDR3 DNA reads TGTGCCAGCAGCTTGGGGGGGGGAGGAGGTGGAAACACCATATATTTT. The encoded protein is CASSLGGGGGGNTIYF.

The J gene is TRBJ1-5, the V gene TRBV20-1; D unresolved. This CDR3 has 14 residues. Germline loops: CDR1 DFQATT, CDR2 SNEGSKA (reference sequence). Trimming pared 2 bases from V and 4 bases from J, leaving 12 bases between. CDR3 nucleotides: TGCAGTGCTAGAAGAGACTTTCTAAATCAGCCCCAGCATTTT. This translates into CSARRDFLNQPQHF.

The chain combines TRBV7-4 with TRBJ2-7; 12 nucleotides align to TRBD2. The CDR3 contains 18 residues. The germline V gene has CDR1 SGHVT and CDR2 SQSDAQ. V lost 1 base to trimming and J lost 1 base; unmatched junction nucleotides: 8. CDR3 DNA sequence: TGTGCCAGCAGCTTAGAAGCGACTAGCGGGAGTTTGTCCTACGAGCAGTACTTC. The encoded protein is CASSLEATSGSLSYEQYF.

DNA of the CDR3: TGTGCCTCGCTGACCTTACAGGGCGCCACTGAAGCTTTCTTT. Encoded protein: CASLTLQGATEAFF. The rearrangement uses TRBV30 and TRBJ1-1, with D possibly matching TRBD1 (6 bases). The V gene's germline CDR1 is GTSNPN and CDR2 SVGIG (reference sequence). The CDR3 is made up of 14 amino acids. V dropped 7 bases and J dropped 4 bases, with 19 bases sitting between them.

There are many counts of this clonotype. For the CDR3, the DNA is TGTGCCAGCAGTGGGGGACACCAGACCGGCGAGCAGTACTTC. Its translation: CASSGGHQTGEQYF. The chain has TRBV28 and TRBJ2-7; D may be TRBD1 (6 bases). Per germline, CDR1 MDHEN and CDR2 SYDVKM. V was trimmed by 5 bases and J by 6 bases, leaving 17 bases between them. This CDR3 is built from 14 residues. Based on the CDR3 plus reference TRBV28 and TRBJ2-7, the full variable domain is DVKVTQSSRYLVKRTGEKVFLECVQDMDHENMFWYRQDPGLGLRLIYFSYDVKMKEKGDIPEGYSVSREKKERFSLILESASTNQTSMYLCASSGGHQTGEQYFGPGTRLTVT.

Of note for this clonotype: Being one base from a much bigger clone, this may be a read error. Likely a read error: the CDR3 ends without its conserved phenylalanine or tryptophan. The chain links TRBV6-1 to TRBJ1-1; D perhaps matches TRBD1 (5 bases). V shed 5 bases and J shed 2 bases, with 12 bases lying between them. CDR1 MNHNS and CDR2 SASEGT come from the germline V gene. The CDR3 is 14 amino acids. CDR3 sequence: CASSKGRTNTEAFL. As DNA, the CDR3 is TGTGCCAGCAGTAAGGGACGGACAAACACTGAAGCTTTCCTT.

Points on this clonotype: A read error is likely, as this CDR3 ends without the conserved phenylalanine or tryptophan. V usage is TRBV6-1 and J usage is TRBJ2-5; no clear D. Germline loops: CDR1 MNHNS, CDR2 SASEGT. V shed 6 bases and J shed 4 bases, with 6 bases lying between them. The CDR3 has 11 amino acids. CDR3 sequence (DNA): TGTGCCAGCAGCAGTAGAGAGACCCAGTACCTC. Its translation: CASSSRETQYL.

The chain employs TRBV15 and TRBJ2-7; no clear D. Trimming pared 0 bases from V and 9 bases from J, leaving 12 bases between. Germline V CDR1 and CDR2: LNHNV, YYDKDF (reference sequence). This CDR3 region has 13 residues. The CDR3 loop reads CATSRDTPDGQYF. CDR3 bases: TGTGCCACCAGCAGAGATACCCCTGACGGGCAGTACTTC.

A remark on this clonotype: A read error is likely, as this CDR3 ends without the conserved phenylalanine or tryptophan. This CDR3 reads CASSLAGVRADTQYL. The DNA for the CDR3 is TGTGCCAGCAGCTTAGCGGGAGTGCGCGCAGATACGCAGTATCTT. The rearrangement links TRBV7-2 to TRBJ2-3, with a tentative D call TRBD2 (5 bases). CDR1 is SGHTA and CDR2 is FQGNSA in the germline V gene. Trimming stripped 0 bases from V and 4 bases from J, with 11 bases between. The CDR3 totals 15 residues.

V usage is TRBV3-1 and J usage is TRBJ1-3, with D hard to call. The V and J ends lost 0 bases and 4 bases respectively, with 10 bases between them. Germline V gene sequence: CDR1 LGHDT, CDR2 YNNKEL (reference sequence). The length of the CDR3 is 15 residues. The CDR3 protein is CASSQDNSLGNTIYF. The CDR3 DNA reads TGTGCCAGCAGCCAAGATAACAGCCTGGGAAACACCATATATTTT.

The table lists this clonotype with many counts. The chain couples TRBV6-5 to TRBJ1-2; D unresolved. Looked up from germline, CDR1 is MNHEY and CDR2 is SVGAGI. V was clipped by 0 bases and J by 7 bases, with 15 bases between them. This CDR3 spans 15 amino acids. CDR3 protein: CASSYSPGSGVGYTF. The CDR3 region has the DNA TGTGCCAGCAGTTACTCCCCAGGATCTGGGGTTGGCTACACCTTC.

The chain couples TRBV5-6 to TRBJ2-2, with no clear D. The V end was cut by 0 bases, the J end by 3 bases, with 9 bases between. Germline CDR1 SGHDT, CDR2 YYEEEE. The CDR3 length is 15 residues. This CDR3 reads CASSLARLYTGELFF. DNA for the CDR3: TGTGCCAGCAGCTTGGCCAGGCTGTACACCGGGGAGCTGTTTTTT.

This clonotype was found many times. The rearrangement joins TRBV6-5 to TRBJ1-2; D not resolved. The CDR3 contains 13 residues. Trimming removed 4 bases at V and 6 bases at J, with 12 bases between. CDR1 and CDR2 from the germline V gene are MNHEY and SVGAGI. DNA for the CDR3: TGTGCCAGCAGTTCCAACATGGGGAATGGCTACACCTTC. It specifies CASSSNMGNGYTF.

V gene TRBV10-3 combines with J gene TRBJ1-1; D may be TRBD1 (5 bases). V lost 7 bases, J lost 4 bases, and 10 bases lay in between. In germline, CDR1 is ENHRY, CDR2 SYGVKD. The CDR3 runs 12 residues. The CDR3 DNA follows: TGTGCCATCATGGCTGGGGGCACTGAAGCTTTCTTT. It encodes CAIMAGGTEAFF.

This clonotype occurred a few times. This rearrangement joins TRBV6-1 to TRBJ2-7, with a possible D match to TRBD2 (6 bases). V lost 8 bases and J 4 bases, leaving 21 bases between the germline ends. The germline gives CDR1 MNHNS, CDR2 SASEGT. The CDR3 length is 15 residues. CDR3 region: CASGGSGSLPYEQYF. CDR3 DNA sequence: TGTGCCAGCGGGGGGTCGGGATCTCTGCCGTACGAGCAGTACTTC.

For this clonotype: One end of the junction does not line up with germline, which may come from a read error. The rearrangement joins TRBV4-3 to TRBJ2-7; 7 bases map to TRBD1. CDR1 and CDR2 (germline): LGHNA, YSLEER. The CDR3 has 15 amino acids. The CDR3 DNA reads as TGCGCCAGCAGCCCCCGGACAGGAAGCTCCTACGGGCAGTACTTC. The encoded protein is CASSPRTGSSYGQYF.

This clonotype has only one observation. J is TRBJ2-7 and V is TRBV3-1; D is possibly TRBD2 (6 bases). V lost 0 bases and J 3 bases, leaving 15 bases between the germline ends. This CDR3 is 16 amino acids long. Per the germline V gene, CDR1 is LGHDT and CDR2 is YNNKEL (reference sequence). CDR3 nucleotide sequence: TGTGCCAGCAGCCAAGATGGAGCGTTGGGAGGCTACGAGCAGTACTTC. Its protein product is CASSQDGALGGYEQYF.

This clonotype occurred many times. The rearrangement uses TRBV7-2 and TRBJ2-5; TRBD1 might be the D (6 bases). The germline CDR1 and CDR2 sequences are SGHTA and FQGNSA. This CDR3 spans 14 amino acids. V was clipped by 5 bases and J by 1 base, with 11 bases between them. The CDR3 DNA follows: TGTGCCAGCAGCCCCTACAGGGCCCAAGAGACCCAGTACTTC. It encodes CASSPYRAQETQYF.

This clonotype was seen more than once but under ten times. V is TRBV20-1 and J is TRBJ2-7; D is uncertain. V lost 3 bases and J lost 3, with 9 bases in between. Germline V lookup: CDR1 DFQATT, CDR2 SNEGSKA (reference sequence). The CDR3 totals 12 residues. In DNA, the CDR3 is TGCAGTGCTAGCCGGTTGGGCTACGAGCAGTACTTC. Translation gives CSASRLGYEQYF.

This clonotype showed up many times. Here the CDR3 reads CATWPEGHSYEQYF. In nucleotides, the CDR3 is TGTGCCACCTGGCCAGAGGGGCACTCCTACGAGCAGTACTTC. The genes are TRBV28 and TRBJ2-7; D tentatively reads TRBD1 or TRBD2 (5 bases each). The germline V gene has CDR1 MDHEN and CDR2 SYDVKM. V was pared by 10 bases and J by 0 bases, with 16 bases between. The CDR3 consists of 14 residues.